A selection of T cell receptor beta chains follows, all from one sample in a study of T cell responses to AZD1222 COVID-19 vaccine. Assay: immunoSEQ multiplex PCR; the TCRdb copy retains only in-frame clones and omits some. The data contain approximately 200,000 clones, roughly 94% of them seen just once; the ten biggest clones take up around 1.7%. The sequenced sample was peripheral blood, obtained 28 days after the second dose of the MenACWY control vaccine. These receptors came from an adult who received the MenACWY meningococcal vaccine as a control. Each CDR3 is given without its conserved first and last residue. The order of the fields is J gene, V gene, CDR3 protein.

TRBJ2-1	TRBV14	ASSQDNSGRAYNEQF
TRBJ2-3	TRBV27	ASTPGGRTDTQY
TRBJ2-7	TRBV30	AWQWPGASGRIHEQY
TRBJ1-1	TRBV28	ASSVPARILMNTEAF
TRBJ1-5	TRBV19	ASSIKGQGSQPQH
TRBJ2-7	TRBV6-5	ASSRRTRPNEQY
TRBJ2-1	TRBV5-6	ASSLSNPYNEQF
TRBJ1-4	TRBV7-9	ASSFLVGQGSEKLF
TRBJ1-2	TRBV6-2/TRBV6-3	ASTPIARRGGCT
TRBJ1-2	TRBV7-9	ASSSSEGYT
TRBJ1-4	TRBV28	ASSMGDRGGEKLF
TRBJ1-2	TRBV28	ASSWTNYGYT
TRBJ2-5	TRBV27	ASSLSPQGLRETQY
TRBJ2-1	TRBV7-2	ASSLALESGEQF
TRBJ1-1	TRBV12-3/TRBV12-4	ASRGGNSEAF
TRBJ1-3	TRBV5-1	ASRDRGNTIY
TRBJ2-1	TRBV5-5	ASSLGSGNGYEQF
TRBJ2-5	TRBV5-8	ASSLPQSEETQY
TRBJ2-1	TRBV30	AWREWEEQF
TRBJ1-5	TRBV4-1	ASSQGRAVGNQPQH
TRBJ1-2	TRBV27	ASSNLDSPPRGYT
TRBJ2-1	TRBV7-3	ASRPQNGMEQF
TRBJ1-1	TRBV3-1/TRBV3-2	ASSQVFSSVVTEAF
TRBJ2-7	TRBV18	ASSPGGGPYEQY
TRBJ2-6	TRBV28	ASSFTGANVLT
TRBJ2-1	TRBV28	ASTSGGPINEQF
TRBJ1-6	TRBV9	ASSERVGGNSPLH
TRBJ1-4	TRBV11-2	ASSLGTGGGEKLF
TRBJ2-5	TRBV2	ASSGRAGQETQY
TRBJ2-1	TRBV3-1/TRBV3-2	ASSHTARDEQF
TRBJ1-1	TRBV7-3	ASSLMGQGKMNTEAF
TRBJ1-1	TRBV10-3	AISESRGDTEAF
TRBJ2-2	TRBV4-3	ASSQGQQSGELF
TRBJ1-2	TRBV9	ASSVEVGTNYGYT
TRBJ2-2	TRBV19	ASIPVAGKGGELF